This T cell receptor (beta chain) derives from a study of blood T cells in healthy people across ages. As for the study in general: About one barcoded TCR beta cDNA was captured per two T cells.

This CDR3 region has 13 residues. CDR1 and CDR2 from the germline V gene are DFQATT and SNEGSKA (reference sequence). Then a second PCR, running about 6 to 12 cycles, was carried out with a sample-barcoded 5' primer and a J-beta primer mix. MiXCR, applied by TCRdb to the 5' RACE reads, yields one record per CDR3 protein. The profile shows hundreds of thousands of distinct CDR3 sequences, around 40% of them singletons. Worth noting for this clonotype: Antigen unknown. The junction departs from the called germline gene at one end, perhaps through a read error.

Study results and caveats: Researchers deemed the diversity estimates from one million T cells underestimates. As age increased, TCR beta diversity per million T cells fell in a roughly linear fashion. Naive and antigen-experienced cells could not be conclusively compared, given unsorted PBMCs.

The V gene is TRBV20-1, the J gene TRBJ2-5; a weak D match, TRBD2 (5 bases). The material sequenced was blood. The source is a woman in her sixties in good health. The CDR3 protein is CSARDQLEEAQYF. CDR3 DNA: TGCAGTGCTAGAGATCAACTAGAAGAGGCCCAGTACTTC.